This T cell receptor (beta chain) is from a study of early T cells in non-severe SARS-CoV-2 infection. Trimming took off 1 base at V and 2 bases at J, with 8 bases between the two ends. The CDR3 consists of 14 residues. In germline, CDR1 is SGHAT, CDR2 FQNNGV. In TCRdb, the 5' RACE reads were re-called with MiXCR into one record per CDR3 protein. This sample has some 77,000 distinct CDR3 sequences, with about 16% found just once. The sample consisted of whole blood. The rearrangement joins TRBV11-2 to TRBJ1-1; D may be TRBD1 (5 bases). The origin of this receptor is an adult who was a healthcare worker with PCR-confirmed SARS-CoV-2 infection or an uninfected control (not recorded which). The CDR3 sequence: CASSLGRVNTEAFF. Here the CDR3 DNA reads TGTGCCAGCAGCTTAGGCAGGGTAAACACTGAAGCTTTCTTT.